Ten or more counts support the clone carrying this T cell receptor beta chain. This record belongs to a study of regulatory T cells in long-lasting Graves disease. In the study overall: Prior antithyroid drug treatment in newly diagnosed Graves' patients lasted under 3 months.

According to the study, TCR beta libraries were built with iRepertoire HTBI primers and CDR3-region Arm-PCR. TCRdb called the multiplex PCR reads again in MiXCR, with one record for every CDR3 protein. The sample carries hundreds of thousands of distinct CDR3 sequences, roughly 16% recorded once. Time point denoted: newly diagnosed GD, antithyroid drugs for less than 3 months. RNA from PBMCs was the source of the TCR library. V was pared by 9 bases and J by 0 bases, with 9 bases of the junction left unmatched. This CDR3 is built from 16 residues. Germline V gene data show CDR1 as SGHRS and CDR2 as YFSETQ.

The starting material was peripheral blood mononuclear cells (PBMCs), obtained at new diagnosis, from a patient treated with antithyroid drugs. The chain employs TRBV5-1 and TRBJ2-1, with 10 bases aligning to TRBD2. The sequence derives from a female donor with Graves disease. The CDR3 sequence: CATNVAGGSSYNEQFF. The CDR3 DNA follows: TGCGCCACCAATGTAGCGGGGGGCAGCTCCTACAATGAGCAGTTCTTC.